This T cell receptor beta chain is from a study of regulatory and conventional T cells in RAG deficiency. CDR1 and CDR2 (germline): SGHTA, FQGNSA. Trimming stripped 5 bases from V and 0 bases from J, with 8 bases between. The CDR3 sequence is 13 residues long. The sorted regulatory T cells were CD4+, CD25-high and CD127-low, with genomic DNA sequenced. The table came from immunoSEQ multiplex PCR; TCRdb's copy has only in-frame clones and leaves some out. Counted here are some 28,000 clones, about 90% occurring once; the ten biggest clones make up roughly 0.82%. This same sample was also part of a study on regulatory T cells. That publication notes: Primers: 52 TRBV forward and 13 TRBJ reverse.

The TCR was taken from a human donor in good health. The genes are TRBV7-2 and TRBJ2-7, with a weak D call TRBD1 (5 bases). Sequenced sample: Tregs sorted from blood. The CDR3 sequence: CASSRTPSYEQYF. Written as DNA, the CDR3 is TGTGCCAGCAGCAGGACACCCTCCTACGAGCAGTACTTC.